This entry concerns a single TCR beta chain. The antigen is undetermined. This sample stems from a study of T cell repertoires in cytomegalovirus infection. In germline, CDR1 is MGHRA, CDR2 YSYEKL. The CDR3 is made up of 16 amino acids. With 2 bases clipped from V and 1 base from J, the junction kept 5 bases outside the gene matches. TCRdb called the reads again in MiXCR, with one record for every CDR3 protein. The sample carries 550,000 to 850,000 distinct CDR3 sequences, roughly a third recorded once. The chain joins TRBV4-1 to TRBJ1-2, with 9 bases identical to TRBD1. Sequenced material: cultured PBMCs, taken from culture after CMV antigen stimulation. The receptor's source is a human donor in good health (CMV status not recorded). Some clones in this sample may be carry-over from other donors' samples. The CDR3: CASSQPTGGFNYGYTF. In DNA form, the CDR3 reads TGCGCCAGCAGCCAACCGACAGGGGGGTTTAACTATGGCTACACCTTC.